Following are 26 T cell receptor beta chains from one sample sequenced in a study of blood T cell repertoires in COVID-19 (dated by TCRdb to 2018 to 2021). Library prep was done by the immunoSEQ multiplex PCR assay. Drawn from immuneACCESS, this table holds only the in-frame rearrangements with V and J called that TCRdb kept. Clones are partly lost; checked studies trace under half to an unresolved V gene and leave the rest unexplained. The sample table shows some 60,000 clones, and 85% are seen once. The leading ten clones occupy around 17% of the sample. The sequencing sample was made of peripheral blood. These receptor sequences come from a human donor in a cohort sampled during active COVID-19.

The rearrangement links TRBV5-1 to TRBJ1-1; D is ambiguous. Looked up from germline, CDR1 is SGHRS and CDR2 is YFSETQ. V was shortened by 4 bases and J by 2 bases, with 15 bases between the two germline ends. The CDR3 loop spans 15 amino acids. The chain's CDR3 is CASSPPGRPNTEAFF. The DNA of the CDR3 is TGCGCCAGCAGCCCCCCCGGGAGACCTAACACTGAAGCTTTCTTT.

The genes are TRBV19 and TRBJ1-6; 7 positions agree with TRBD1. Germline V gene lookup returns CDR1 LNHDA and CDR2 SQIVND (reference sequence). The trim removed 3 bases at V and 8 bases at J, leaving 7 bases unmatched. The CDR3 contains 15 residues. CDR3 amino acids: CASSILTGSYSPLHF. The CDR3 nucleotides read TGTGCCAGTAGTATTCTGACAGGGAGTTATTCACCCCTCCACTTT.

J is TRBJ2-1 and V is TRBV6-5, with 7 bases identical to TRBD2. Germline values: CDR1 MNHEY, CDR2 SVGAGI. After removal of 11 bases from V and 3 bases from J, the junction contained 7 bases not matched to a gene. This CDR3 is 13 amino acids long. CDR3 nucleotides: TGTGCCTCATTCGGGGGGTTCTACAATGAGCAGTTCTTC. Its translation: CASFGGFYNEQFF.

The CDR3: CASRPDREETQYF. CDR3 DNA sequence: TGCGCCAGCAGACCGGACAGGGAAGAGACCCAGTACTTC. The genes are TRBV5-1 and TRBJ2-5, with 8 bases matching TRBD1. The CDR3 spans 13 residues. Germline V gene lookup returns CDR1 SGHRS and CDR2 YFSETQ. The junction had 3 bases not matched to a gene; V was cut back by 5 bases and J by 3 bases.

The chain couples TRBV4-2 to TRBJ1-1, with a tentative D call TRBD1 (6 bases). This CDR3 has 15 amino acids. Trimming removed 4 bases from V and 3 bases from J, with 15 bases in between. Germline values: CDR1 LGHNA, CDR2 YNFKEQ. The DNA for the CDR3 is TGTGCCAGCAGCCGGGAGGGGGGAAGGGACACTGAAGCTTTCTTT. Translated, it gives CASSREGGRDTEAFF.

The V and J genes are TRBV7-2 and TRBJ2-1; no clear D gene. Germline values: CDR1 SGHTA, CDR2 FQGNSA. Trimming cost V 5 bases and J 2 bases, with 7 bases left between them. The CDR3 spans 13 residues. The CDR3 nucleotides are TGTGCCAGCAGCCTTGAGGCCTACAATGAGCAGTTCTTC. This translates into CASSLEAYNEQFF.

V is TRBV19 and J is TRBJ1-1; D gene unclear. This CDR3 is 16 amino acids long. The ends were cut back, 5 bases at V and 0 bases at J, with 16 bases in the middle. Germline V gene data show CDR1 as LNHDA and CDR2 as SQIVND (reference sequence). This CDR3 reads CASSDRDDIMNTEAFF. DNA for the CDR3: TGTGCCAGTAGTGACCGGGATGATATAATGAACACTGAAGCTTTCTTT.

The CDR3 sequence is CASSLGGNYYGYTF. The CDR3 DNA sequence: TGCGCCAGCAGCTTGGGAGGGAACTACTATGGCTACACCTTC. V gene TRBV5-1 combines with J gene TRBJ1-2, with D unclear. Germline V gene data show CDR1 as SGHRS and CDR2 as YFSETQ. Trimming took off 0 bases at V and 3 bases at J, with 9 bases between the two ends. This CDR3 region has 14 residues.

CDR3 sequence (DNA): TGTGCCAGCAGTTTGGGACAGGGCGCCTACGAGCAGTACTTC. It specifies CASSLGQGAYEQYF. The rearrangement links TRBV6-5 to TRBJ2-7, with 9 bases matching TRBD1. Trimming took 4 bases from V and 2 from J; bases not matched to a gene: 3. Germline V CDR1 and CDR2: MNHEY, SVGAGI. This CDR3 is 14 amino acids long.

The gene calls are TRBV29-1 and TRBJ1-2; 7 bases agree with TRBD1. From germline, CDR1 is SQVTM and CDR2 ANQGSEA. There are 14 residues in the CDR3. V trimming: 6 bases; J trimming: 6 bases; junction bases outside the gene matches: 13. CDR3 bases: TGCAGCGTCGGCGGGCCAGGGGGAGCGAATGGCTACACCTTC. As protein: CSVGGPGGANGYTF.

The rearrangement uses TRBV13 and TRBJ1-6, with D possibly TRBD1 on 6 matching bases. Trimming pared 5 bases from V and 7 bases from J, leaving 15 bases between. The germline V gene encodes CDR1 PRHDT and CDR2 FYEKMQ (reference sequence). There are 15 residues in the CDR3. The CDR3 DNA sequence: TGTGCCAGCAGCCCGACAGGACGAACAAATTCACCCCTCCACTTT. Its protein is CASSPTGRTNSPLHF.

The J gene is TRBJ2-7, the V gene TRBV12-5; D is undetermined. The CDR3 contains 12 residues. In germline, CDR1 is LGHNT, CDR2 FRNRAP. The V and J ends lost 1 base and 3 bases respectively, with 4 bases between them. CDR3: CASGLDNYEQYF. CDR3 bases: TGTGCTAGTGGTTTGGACAACTACGAGCAGTACTTC. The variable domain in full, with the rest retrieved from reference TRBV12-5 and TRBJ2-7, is DARVTQTPRHKVTEMGQEVTMRCQPILGHNTVFWYRQTMMQGLELLAYFRNRAPLDDSGMPKDRFSAEMPDATLATLKIQPSEPRDSAVYFCASGLDNYEQYFGPGTRLTVT.

CDR3 amino acids: CASSPQTVSNEQYF. DNA of the CDR3: TGTGCCAGCAGCCCCCAGACAGTTTCCAACGAGCAGTACTTC. The chain carries TRBV11-3 and TRBJ2-7; TRBD1 is a possible D gene (5 bases). This CDR3 region has 14 residues. The ends were cut back, 5 bases at V and 5 bases at J, with 16 bases in the middle. The V gene's germline CDR1 is SGHNT and CDR2 YENEEA.

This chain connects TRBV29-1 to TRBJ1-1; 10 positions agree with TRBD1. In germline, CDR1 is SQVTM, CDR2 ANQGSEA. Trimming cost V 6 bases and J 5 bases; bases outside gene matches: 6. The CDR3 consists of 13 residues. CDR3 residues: CSVVDRGLTEAFF. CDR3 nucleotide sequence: TGCAGCGTGGTGGACAGGGGGTTAACTGAAGCTTTCTTT.

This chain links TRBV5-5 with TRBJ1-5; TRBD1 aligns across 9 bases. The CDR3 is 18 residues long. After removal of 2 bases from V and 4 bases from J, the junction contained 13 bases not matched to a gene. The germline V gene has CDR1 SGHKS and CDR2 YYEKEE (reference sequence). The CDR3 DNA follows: TGTGCCAGCAGCTTAGAATGGCGGACAGGGGTCCAGAATCAGCCCCAGCATTTT. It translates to CASSLEWRTGVQNQPQHF.

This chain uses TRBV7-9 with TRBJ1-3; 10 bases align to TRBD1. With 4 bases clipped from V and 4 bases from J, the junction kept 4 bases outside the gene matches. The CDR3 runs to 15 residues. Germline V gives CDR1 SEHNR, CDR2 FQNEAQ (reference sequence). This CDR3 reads CASSYDRGRGNTIYF. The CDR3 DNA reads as TGTGCCAGCAGCTACGACAGGGGGCGCGGAAACACCATATATTTT.

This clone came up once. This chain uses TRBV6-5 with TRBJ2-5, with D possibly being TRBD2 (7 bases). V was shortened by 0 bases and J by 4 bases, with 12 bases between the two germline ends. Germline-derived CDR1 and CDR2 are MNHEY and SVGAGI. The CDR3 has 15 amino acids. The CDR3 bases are TGTGCCAGCAGTTACTCGAGGGGGGGCCTAGAGACCCAGTACTTC. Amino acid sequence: CASSYSRGGLETQYF.

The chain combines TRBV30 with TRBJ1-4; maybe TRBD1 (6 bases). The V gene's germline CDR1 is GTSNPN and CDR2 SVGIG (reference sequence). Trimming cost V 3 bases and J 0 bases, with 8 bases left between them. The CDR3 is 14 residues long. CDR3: CAWRGAATNEKLFF. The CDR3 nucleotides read TGTGCCTGGAGGGGGGCCGCAACTAATGAAAAACTGTTTTTT.

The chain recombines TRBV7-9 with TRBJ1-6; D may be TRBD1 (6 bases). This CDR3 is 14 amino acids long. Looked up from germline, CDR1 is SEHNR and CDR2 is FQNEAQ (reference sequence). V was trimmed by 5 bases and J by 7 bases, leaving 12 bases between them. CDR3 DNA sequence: TGTGCCAGCAGCAACGGACAGAAGAATTCACCCCTCCACTTT. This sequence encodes CASSNGQKNSPLHF.

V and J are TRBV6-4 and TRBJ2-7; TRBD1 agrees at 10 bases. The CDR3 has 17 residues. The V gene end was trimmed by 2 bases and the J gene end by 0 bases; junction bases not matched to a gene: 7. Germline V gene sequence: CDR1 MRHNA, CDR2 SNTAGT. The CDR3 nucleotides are TGTGCCAGCAGTGACCCATTGGACAGGGGGAGCTCCTACGAGCAGTACTTC. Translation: CASSDPLDRGSSYEQYF.

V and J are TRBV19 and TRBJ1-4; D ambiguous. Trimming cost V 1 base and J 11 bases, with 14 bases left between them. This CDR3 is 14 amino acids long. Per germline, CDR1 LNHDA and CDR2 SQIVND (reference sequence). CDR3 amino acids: CASSIVGGDLKLFF. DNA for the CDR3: TGTGCCAGTAGTATAGTAGGCGGTGACCTTAAACTGTTTTTT.

CDR3 nucleotide sequence: TGTGCCAGCAGCCCCAAACCTCCGGGACAGGGGAACACCGGGGAGCTGTTTTTT. Its translation: CASSPKPPGQGNTGELFF. The chain is built from TRBV7-3 and TRBJ2-2, with TRBD1 matching over 9 bases. The CDR3 contains 18 residues. Trimming took 5 bases from V and 1 from J; bases not matched to a gene: 11. CDR1 SGHTA and CDR2 FQGTGA come from the germline V gene.

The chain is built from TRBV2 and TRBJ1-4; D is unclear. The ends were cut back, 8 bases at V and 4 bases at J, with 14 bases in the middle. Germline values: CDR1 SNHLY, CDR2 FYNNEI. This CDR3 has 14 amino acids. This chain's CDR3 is CASHTSRRNEKLFF. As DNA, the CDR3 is TGTGCCAGCCATACTAGCAGACGTAATGAAAAACTGTTTTTT.

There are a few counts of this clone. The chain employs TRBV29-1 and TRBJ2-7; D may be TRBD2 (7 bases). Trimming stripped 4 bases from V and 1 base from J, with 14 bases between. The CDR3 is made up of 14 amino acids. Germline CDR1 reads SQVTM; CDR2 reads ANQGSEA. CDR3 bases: TGCAGCGTTGTGGGAGGGGACAATTCCTACGAGCAGTACTTC. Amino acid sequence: CSVVGGDNSYEQYF.

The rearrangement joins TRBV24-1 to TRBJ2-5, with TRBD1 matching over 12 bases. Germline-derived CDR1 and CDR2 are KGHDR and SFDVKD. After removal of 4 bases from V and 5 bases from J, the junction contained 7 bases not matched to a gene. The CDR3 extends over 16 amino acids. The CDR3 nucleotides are TGTGCCACCAGTGACCCCGGGACAGGGGGCTCTGAGACCCAGTACTTC. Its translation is CATSDPGTGGSETQYF.

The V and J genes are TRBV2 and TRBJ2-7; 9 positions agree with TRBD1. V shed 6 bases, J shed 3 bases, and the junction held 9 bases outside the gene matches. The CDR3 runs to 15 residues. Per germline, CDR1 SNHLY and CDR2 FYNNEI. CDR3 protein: CASRAGTGRFYEQYF. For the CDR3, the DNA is TGTGCCAGCAGGGCTGGGACAGGGCGATTCTACGAGCAGTACTTC.